This T cell receptor beta chain was identified in a study of vaccination and CD4 T cells after COVID-19 (dated by TCRdb to between 2020 and 2023). About the full investigation: Convalescent patients had a positive SARS-CoV-2 result on nasal swab PCR, and of these patients, several had mild disease and one had severe disease. The convalescent cohort comprised six males and four females, including two Hispanic individuals, seven Caucasians, two Asians and one multiracial person. Each participant got two doses of either the Pfizer-BioNTech BNT162b2 vaccine (n=8) or the Moderna mRNA-1273 vaccine (n=2). Post-COVID blood samples from convalescent patients were collected a median of around 110 days after diagnosis, with a range of roughly 35 to 161 days. Post-vaccine blood samples were taken a median of roughly 72 days after the second vaccine dose, with a range of roughly 14 to 241 days. For three convalescent patients, samples were collected at an early post-vaccination timepoint (day 14) as well as at a late post-vaccination timepoint (days 161 to 241). For stimulating the cultures, overlapping spike peptide pools were used, derived from SARS-CoV-2 as well as from the common cold coronaviruses HCoV-NL63, HCoV-OC43 and HCoV-229E. Control cultures used a CEFX viral epitope pool as positive control, an HIV-1 Nef peptide pool as negative control, or no peptide. In around 10 COVID-19 convalescent patients and a handful of infection-naive healthy vaccine recipients, researchers compared the spike-specific CD4+ TCR repertoire from before mRNA vaccination with the repertoire from after. Results the study describes overall, beyond this receptor: In convalescent patients, nearly all vaccine-specific clones (304 of 307) were found to be mono-reactive for SARS-CoV-2 spike rather than cross-reactive with common cold coronaviruses. The number of convalescent patients in the study was relatively small, and the study did not examine early timepoints following natural infection. The median count of SARS-CoV-2-reactive clonotypes went up from around 21 after infection to 30 to 40 after vaccination, although the change was not significant. Among the post-vaccine SARS-CoV-2-reactive clones in convalescent patients, a median 86.3% showed up only after vaccination, which suggests vaccine-specific priming.

In the case of this clonotype: No cognate antigen has been identified for it. The sample holds no much larger clone one base away, and base qualities are not on file.

Receptor libraries were prepared by PCR. TCR sequencing of DNA from cultured CD4+ T cells used the Oncomine TCR Beta short-read assay at the Johns Hopkins FTIC core. Genomic DNA was extracted from the cultured CD4+ T cells with the QIAamp micro DNA kit. Oncomine TCR Beta libraries made from cultured CD4+ T cells were pooled using unique dual indexes and sequenced on an Illumina iSeq 100. The authors processed their data as follows. Non-productive sequences were removed, and CDR3s that did not start with C, did not end with F or W, or were shorter than 7 amino acids were discarded. Antigen-specific clonotypes were identified using the MANAFEST web application through comparison of peptide-stimulated wells with reference and other culture wells. An FDR below 0.05, an odds ratio above 5, and a productive frequency above 0.1% in at least two of three replicate wells were required for clones to be considered positive. Cross-reactive clonotypes were defined as significantly expanded in both SARS-CoV-2 spike wells and at least one common cold coronavirus spike condition. CDR3 homology was assessed with Levenshtein distances (stringdist) and unrooted phylogenetic trees (ape) in R version 3.6.1. TCRdb reanalyzed the raw reads on its own, using fastp at Q25 for trimming and MiXCR for clone calling, and kept in-frame beta chains. Duplicate CDR3 protein sequences are folded into a single record with the most common DNA and genes. It is TCRdb's table, rather than the study itself, that gives the V and J calls and clone size. In this sample the table shows tens of thousands of distinct CDR3 sequences, 41% of which occur a single time. Approximately 5.1% of the sample belongs to the ten largest clones.

The germline V gene (reference sequence) sets CDR1 to MNHEY and CDR2 to SMNVEV. Cut back by 9 bases and 2 bases, the V and J ends lie 17 bases apart. The CDR3 contains 14 residues, cysteine and phenylalanine counted. Left in the record is the CDR3 DNA by itself, 42 bases read in frame from the first base. Explained via the paper, the time point label denotes: late sampling 161 to 241 days after vaccination in a few convalescent patients. The treatment or condition label, read with the paper, signifies: roughly 10-day PBMC culture with coronavirus spike peptide pools or control peptides (ViraFEST assay). The study used the ViraFEST assay, which expanded antigen-specific T cells with peptide pools and then identified expanded clonotypes by TCR sequencing. Positive SARS-CoV-2 PCR tests in the convalescent patients dated from March to December 2020, before Alpha, Beta and Delta variants emerged in the United States. Each well held 2 million to 2.5 million PBMCs cultured with approximately 10 ug/ml peptide pools in IMDM containing roughly 4.7% human AB serum and roughly 10 IU/ml IL-2. Half of the culture medium was replaced with fresh IL-2-containing medium on days 3 and 7. After 9 to 11 days of culture, CD4+ T cells were isolated by negative selection with the EasySep CD4+ T cell isolation kit. PBMCs were separated from whole blood using Ficoll-Paque Plus gradient centrifugation and then either used fresh or cryopreserved at -140C. Each culture condition was generally run in triplicate wells.

The TCR originated in a human donor who had recovered from COVID-19. The sequences come from CD4+ T cells from blood, cultured in vitro, collected about 7 months after SARS-CoV-2 vaccination. The chain is made from TRBV27 and TRBJ2-7; TRBD1 is a weak D gene call, 6 bases matching. At the DNA level, the sequence is TGTGCCAGTTCCAGGCAGGGGAGTCCCTACGAGCAGTACTTC. Its protein is CASSRQGSPYEQYF.